This TCR beta chain emerged from a study of CXCR3-negative and CXCR3-positive naive CD8 T cells. The germline V gene encodes CDR1 SGHDN and CDR2 FVKESK. This CDR3 comprises 15 residues. In the case of this clonotype: As yet, its antigen is unknown.

Whole-study findings and limits: Most assays used freshly isolated PBMCs, as cryopreservation partially reduced CXCR3. Memory CD8+ cells had much lower diversity, and both naive subsets had comparably high diversity.

Carrying UMI labels, the TRB cDNA libraries were prepared through 5' RACE. No DNA is given; TCRdb re-called the 5' RACE reads and lists each CDR3 protein once. This table holds 43,000 or so distinct CDR3 sequences. Sequenced input: memory CD8+ T cells from blood. V is TRBV14 and J is TRBJ2-3; the D gene TCRdb calls, TRBD2, cannot be checked with no DNA. The receptor's source is a human donor in good health. Some clones in this sample may be carry-over from other donors' samples. CDR3 residues: CASSPKRVGADTQYF.